This T cell receptor beta chain was found in a study of human T cells and chemical hapten exposure. Study summary: Recorded diagnoses among the mostly female patients were alopecia areata, totalis or universalis.

This clonotype came up many times. Time point in this sample: patch test 3, about 24 weeks after DPC sensitization. The treatment denotes: therapeutic diphenylcyclopropenone sensitization with weekly scalp DPC. The drawing of blood occurred before each patch test was applied. Germline-derived CDR1 and CDR2 are SEHNR and FQNEAQ (reference sequence). The V gene lost 5 bases and the J gene lost 0 bases, with 11 bases spanning the gap. This CDR3 is 16 amino acids long. TCRdb redid the calling of the RACE reads with MiXCR, one entry per CDR3 protein. The sample carries 60,000 to 65,000 distinct CDR3 sequences, around 10% recorded once.

The origin of this receptor is a woman in her twenties or thirties with alopecia areata. Some clones in this sample may be carry-over from other donors' samples. The V call is TRBV7-9, the J call TRBJ1-6; the D is unclear. Source: whole blood, taken in connection with sensitization to the hapten diphenylcyclopropenone (DPC). Here the CDR3 DNA reads TGTGCCAGCAGCCCTCGGCAGAGCTCCTATAATTCACCCCTCCACTTT. It translates to CASSPRQSSYNSPLHF.